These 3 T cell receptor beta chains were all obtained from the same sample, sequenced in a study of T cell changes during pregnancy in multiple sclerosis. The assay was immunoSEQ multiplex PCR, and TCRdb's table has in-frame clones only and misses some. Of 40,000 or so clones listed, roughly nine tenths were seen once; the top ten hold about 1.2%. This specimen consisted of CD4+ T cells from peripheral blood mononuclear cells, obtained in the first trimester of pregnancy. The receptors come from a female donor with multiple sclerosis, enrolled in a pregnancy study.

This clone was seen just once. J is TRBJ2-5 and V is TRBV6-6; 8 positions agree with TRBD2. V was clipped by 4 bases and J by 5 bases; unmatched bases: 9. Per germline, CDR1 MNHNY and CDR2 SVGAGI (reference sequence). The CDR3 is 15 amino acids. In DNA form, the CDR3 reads TGTGCCAGCAGTTCTCCCTTAGCGGGAAGGGAGACCCAGTACTTC. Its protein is CASSSPLAGRETQYF.

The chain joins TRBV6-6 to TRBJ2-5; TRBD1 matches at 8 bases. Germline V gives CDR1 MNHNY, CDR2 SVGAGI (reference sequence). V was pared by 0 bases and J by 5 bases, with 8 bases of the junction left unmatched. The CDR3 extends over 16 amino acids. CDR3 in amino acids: CASSYSYWTGRETQYF. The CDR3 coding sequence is TGTGCCAGCAGTTACTCTTACTGGACAGGGCGGGAGACCCAGTACTTC.

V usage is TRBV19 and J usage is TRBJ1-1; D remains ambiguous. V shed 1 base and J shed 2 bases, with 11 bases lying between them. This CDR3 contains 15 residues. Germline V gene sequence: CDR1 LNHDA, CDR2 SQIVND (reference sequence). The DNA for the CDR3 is TGTGCCAGTAGTATAGTATCACACCTCAACACTGAAGCTTTCTTT. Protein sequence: CASSIVSHLNTEAFF.